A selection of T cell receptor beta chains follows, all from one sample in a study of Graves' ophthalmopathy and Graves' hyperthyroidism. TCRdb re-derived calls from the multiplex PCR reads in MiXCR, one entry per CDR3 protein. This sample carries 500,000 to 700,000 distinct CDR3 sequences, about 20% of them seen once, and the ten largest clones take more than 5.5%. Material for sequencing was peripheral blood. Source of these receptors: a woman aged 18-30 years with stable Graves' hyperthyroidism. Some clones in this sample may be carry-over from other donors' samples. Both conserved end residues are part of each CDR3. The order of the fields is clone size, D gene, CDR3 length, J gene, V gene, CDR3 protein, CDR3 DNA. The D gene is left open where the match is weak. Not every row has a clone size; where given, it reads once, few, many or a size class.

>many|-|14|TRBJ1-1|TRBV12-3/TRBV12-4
CASSWGGTNTEAFF
TGTGCCAGCAGTTGGGGCGGCACGAACACTGAAGCTTTCTTT
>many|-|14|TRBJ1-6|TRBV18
CASSPLFRDSPLHF
TGTGCCAGCTCACCCCTCTTCCGCGATTCACCCCTCCACTTT
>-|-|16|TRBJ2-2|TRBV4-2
CASSPGSGPNGGELFF
TGTGCCAGCAGCCCCGGATCCGGCCCGAACGGCGGGGAGCTGTTTTTT
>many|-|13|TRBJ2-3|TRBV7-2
CASTTPGADTQYF
TGTGCCAGCACGACTCCCGGAGCAGATACGCAGTATTTT
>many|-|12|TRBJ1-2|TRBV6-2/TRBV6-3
CARAPQENGYTF
TGTGCCAGGGCCCCACAGGAAAATGGCTACACCTTC
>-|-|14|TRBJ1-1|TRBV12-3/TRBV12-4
CASSPPDKNTEAFF
TGTGCCAGCAGTCCACCCGACAAGAACACTGAAGCTTTCTTT
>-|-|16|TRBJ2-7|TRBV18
CASSPVGVASAYEQYF
TGTGCCAGCTCACCGGTCGGAGTAGCTAGCGCCTACGAGCAGTACTTC
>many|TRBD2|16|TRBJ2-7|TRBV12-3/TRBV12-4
CASSPLAGGDSYEQYF
TGTGCCAGCAGCCCCCTTGCGGGGGGTGACTCCTACGAGCAGTACTTC
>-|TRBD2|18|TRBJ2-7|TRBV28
CASSLSTGFGTSLDEQYF
TGTGCCAGCTCCCTATCTACCGGATTCGGGACTAGCCTAGACGAGCAGTACTTC
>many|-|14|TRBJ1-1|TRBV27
CASSPREGGTEAFF
TGTGCCAGCAGTCCCCGGGAGGGTGGGACTGAAGCTTTCTTT
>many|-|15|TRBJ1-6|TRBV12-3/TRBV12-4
CASKGSFWGNSPLHF
TGTGCCAGCAAGGGCAGCTTCTGGGGAAATTCACCCCTCCACTTT
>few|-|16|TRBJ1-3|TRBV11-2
CASSLEGASSGNTIYF
TGTGCCAGCAGCTTAGAAGGGGCATCCTCTGGAAACACCATATATTTT
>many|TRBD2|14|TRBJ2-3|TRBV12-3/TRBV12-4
CASSLLAGEDTQYF
TGTGCCAGCAGTTTGCTAGCGGGGGAAGATACGCAGTATTTT
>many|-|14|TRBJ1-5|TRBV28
CASSLGVVDQPQHF
TGTGCCAGCAGTTTAGGTGTCGTGGATCAGCCCCAGCATTTT
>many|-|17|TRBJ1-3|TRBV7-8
CASSLALASLGGNTIYF
TGTGCCAGCAGCTTAGCGCTGGCCAGCCTAGGGGGAAACACCATATATTTT
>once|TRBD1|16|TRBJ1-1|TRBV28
CASSETGIGGNTEAFF
TGTGCCAGCAGCGAGACAGGGATAGGAGGAAACACTGAAGCTTTCTTT
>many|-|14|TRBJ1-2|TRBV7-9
CASSVNRVPYGYTF
TGTGCCAGCAGCGTAAACAGGGTACCCTATGGCTACACCTTC
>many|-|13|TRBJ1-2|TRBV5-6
CASSLGANYGYTF
TGTGCCAGCAGTTTGGGGGCTAACTATGGCTACACCTTC
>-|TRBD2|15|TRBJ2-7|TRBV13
CASSLVPGGASEQYF
TGTGCCAGCAGCTTAGTTCCGGGGGGGGCCTCCGAGCAGTACTTC